This TCR beta chain was identified in a study of blood T cells in healthy people across ages. On the study more broadly: Template switching picked up about one barcoded beta molecule for each two T cells. Overall study results and limits: Across the age range, TCR beta diversity per million T cells fell in a roughly linear way. The study could not conclusively compare naive and antigen-experienced cells, given its unsorted PBMCs.

PCR was performed a second time for roughly 7 to 12 cycles using a sample-barcoded 5' primer and a J-beta primer mix. MiXCR, run by TCRdb on the 5' RACE reads, gives a single entry per CDR3 protein. The table shows roughly 1.5 million distinct CDR3 sequences, with approximately 43% occurring only once. A note on this clonotype: Its antigen is undetermined.

V shed 4 bases and J shed 7 bases, with 10 bases lying between them. Germline assignment: CDR1 SQVTM and CDR2 ANQGSEA. This CDR3 is built from 12 residues. Extraction of total RNA produced a minimum of 5.5 micrograms from each sample. V gene TRBV29-1 combines with J gene TRBJ1-4; D is undetermined. The origin of this receptor is a woman aged 18-35 years in good health. Sequenced: blood. For the CDR3, the DNA is TGCAGCGTTGGTCACACCGCTGAAAAACTGTTTTTT. Residues: CSVGHTAEKLFF.